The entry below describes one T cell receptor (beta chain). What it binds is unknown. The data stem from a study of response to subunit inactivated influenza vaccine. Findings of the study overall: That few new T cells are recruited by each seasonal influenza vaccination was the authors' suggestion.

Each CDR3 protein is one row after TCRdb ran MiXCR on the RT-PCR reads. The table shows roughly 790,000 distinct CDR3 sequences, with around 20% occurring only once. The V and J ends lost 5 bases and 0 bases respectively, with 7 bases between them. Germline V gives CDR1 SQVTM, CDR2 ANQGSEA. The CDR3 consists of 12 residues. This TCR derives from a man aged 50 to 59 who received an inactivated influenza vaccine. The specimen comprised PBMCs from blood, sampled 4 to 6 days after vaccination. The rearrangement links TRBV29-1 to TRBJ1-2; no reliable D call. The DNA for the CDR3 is TGCAGCGTTAAGGGCCCTAACTATGGCTACACCTTC. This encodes CSVKGPNYGYTF.